One and the same sample provided the 24 T cell receptor beta chains below, sequenced in a study of blood T cells in healthy people across ages. Then a second PCR, running roughly 7 to 11 cycles, was carried out with a sample-barcoded 5' primer and a J-beta primer mix. TCRdb itself ran the 5' RACE reads through MiXCR, one entry per CDR3 protein. The sample yields about 1 million distinct CDR3 sequences, 35% to 55% seen once. The specimen sequenced was blood. These receptors were collected from a woman between 55 and 75 years old in good health.

This clonotype was seen just once. V and J are TRBV9 and TRBJ1-4; D is unresolved. CDR1 is SGDLS, CDR2 YYNGEE, per germline. The CDR3 runs to 12 residues. Trimming took 0 bases from V and 6 from J, leaving 3 bases between them. The CDR3 loop is CASSVADEKLFF. CDR3 DNA: TGTGCCAGCAGCGTAGCGGATGAAAAACTGTTTTTT.

This clonotype has just a few counts. This chain uses TRBV12-3 or TRBV12-4 with TRBJ2-1; the match to TRBD1 covers 9 bases. The CDR3 is 15 residues long. J gave up 8 bases and V 8 bases, and 13 bases lay outside the gene matches. The CDR3 loop is CASSYSGTGTDEQFF. The CDR3 DNA reads TGTGCCAGCTCCTACTCCGGGACAGGGACGGATGAGCAGTTCTTC.

CDR3 bases: TGTGCCAGCAGCAGGACGGGACTGGGAAACTACGAGCAGTACTTC. Its protein product is CASSRTGLGNYEQYF. The chain recombines TRBV14 with TRBJ2-7, with a tentative D call TRBD2 (6 bases). Germline V gene sequence: CDR1 SGHDN, CDR2 FVKESK. This CDR3 spans 15 amino acids. Trimming left V 5 bases short and J 3 bases short, with 17 bases between.

The chain is built from TRBV5-1 and TRBJ1-5; D ambiguous. There are 15 residues in the CDR3. V was clipped by 0 bases and J by 7 bases, with 14 bases between them. CDR1 and CDR2 (germline): SGHRS, YFSETQ. CDR3 DNA sequence: TGCGCCAGCAGCTTGGGAGGGCCGGCGGGCCAGCCCCAGCATTTT. Protein product: CASSLGGPAGQPQHF. The whole variable domain, filled in from reference TRBV5-1 and TRBJ1-5, reads KAGVTQTPRYLIKTRGQQVTLSCSPISGHRSVSWYQQTPGQGLQFLFEYFSETQRNKGNFPGRFSGRQFSNSRSEMNVSTLELGDSALYLCASSLGGPAGQPQHFGDGTRLSIL.

This clonotype was observed a few times. The CDR3 is CASSASGGWEQFF. CDR3 nucleotides: TGTGCCAGCAGCGCATCAGGGGGCTGGGAGCAGTTCTTC. V is TRBV9 and J is TRBJ2-1; TRBD1 matches 8 bases. Germline CDR1 is SGDLS and CDR2 is YYNGEE. This CDR3 has 13 amino acids. V gave up 3 bases and J gave up 10 bases; unmatched junction bases: 6.

The chain uses TRBV27 and TRBJ2-5; no reliable D call. The V gene's germline CDR1 is MNHEY and CDR2 SMNVEV (reference sequence). This CDR3 comprises 15 residues. V lost 2 bases to trimming and J lost 5 bases, with 15 bases between them. DNA of the CDR3: TGTGCCAGCAGTTTACTCGACGGAACCGAGGAGACCCAGTACTTC. Its translation: CASSLLDGTEETQYF.

This chain links TRBV30 with TRBJ2-5; TRBD2 matches 15 bases. The DNA end is more similar to TRBJ2-7, so the J call may be wrong. Germline lookup yields CDR1 GTSNPN and CDR2 SVGIG (reference sequence). The CDR3 consists of 17 residues. The CDR3 reads CAWSGTSGRGYEYEQYF. Here the CDR3 DNA reads TGTGCCTGGAGTGGGACTAGCGGGAGGGGGTACGAGTACGAGCAGTACTTC.

As DNA, the CDR3 is TGCAGTGCCCCCCCGCGGACAGGGGGCGAGGAGGAAAAACTGTTTTTT. Translated, it gives CSAPPRTGGEEEKLFF. The chain has TRBV20-1 and TRBJ1-4; 11 bases align to TRBD1. The CDR3 runs to 16 residues. Germline V CDR1 and CDR2: DFQATT, SNEGSKA (reference sequence). With 6 bases clipped from V and 8 bases from J, the junction kept 14 bases outside the gene matches.

V and J are TRBV29-1 and TRBJ2-7, with D possibly being TRBD1 (5 bases). There are 13 residues in the CDR3. Deletions cut 6 bases from V and 7 bases from J, with 19 bases between. CDR1 and CDR2 (germline): SQVTM, ANQGSEA. The CDR3 loop is CSVAAPLRDEQYF. In nucleotides, the CDR3 is TGCAGCGTCGCGGCCCCACTCAGGGATGAGCAGTACTTC.

V gene TRBV12-3 or TRBV12-4 combines with J gene TRBJ2-1, with 10 bases identical to TRBD1. Trimming cost V 6 bases and J 8 bases; bases outside gene matches: 10. The CDR3 has 15 residues. CDR3 nucleotide sequence: TGTGCCAGCAGATTAACCGGGGACAGGGGATATGAGCAGTTCTTC. Encoded protein: CASRLTGDRGYEQFF.

The chain couples TRBV12-3 or TRBV12-4 to TRBJ2-1; maybe TRBD2 (6 bases). V gave up 5 bases and J gave up 0 bases, with 14 bases separating them. CDR3 length equals 16 residues. The CDR3 region is CASSPKRVSSYNEQFF. Written as DNA, the CDR3 is TGTGCCAGCAGTCCCAAGCGGGTTAGCTCCTACAATGAGCAGTTCTTC.

This sequence joins TRBV6-1 and TRBJ2-7, with 10 bases matching TRBD2. Losses at the gene ends were 5 bases for V and 2 bases for J; bases not matched to a gene: 15. This CDR3 is 18 amino acids long. The germline V gene has CDR1 MNHNS and CDR2 SASEGT. CDR3 loop: CASSPLGTSANPTYEQYF. The CDR3 nucleotides read TGTGCCAGCAGTCCACTAGGGACTAGCGCAAACCCCACCTACGAGCAGTACTTC.

The rearrangement links TRBV28 to TRBJ1-1; D is ambiguous. V was trimmed by 6 bases and J by 4 bases, leaving 12 bases between them. The length of the CDR3 is 13 residues. Germline V gives CDR1 MDHEN, CDR2 SYDVKM. The CDR3 DNA reads as TGTGCCAGCAGCGTACCGGGGTTCACTGAAGCTTTCTTT. Its translation is CASSVPGFTEAFF.

The genes are TRBV28 and TRBJ2-4; the match to TRBD2 covers 11 bases. The germline gives CDR1 MDHEN, CDR2 SYDVKM. This CDR3 is built from 15 residues. V shed 5 bases, J shed 15 bases, and the junction held 15 bases outside the gene matches. Written as DNA, the CDR3 is TGTGCCAGCAGTACTAGCGGGAGCGGGTTTGGCGAGCGGTACTTC. Protein sequence: CASSTSGSGFGERYF.

The rearrangement joins TRBV9 to TRBJ2-1; 7 bases line up with TRBD2. J lost 4 bases, V lost 1 base, and 8 bases had no gene match. From germline, CDR1 is SGDLS and CDR2 YYNGEE. This CDR3 is built from 16 residues. CDR3 nucleotide sequence: TGTGCCAGCAGCGTAACCGCGGGAGAGGGGTACAATGAGCAGTTCTTC. Translating gives CASSVTAGEGYNEQFF.

The chain joins TRBV7-9 to TRBJ2-3; a possible D gene is TRBD1 (5 bases). CDR3 length: 15 amino acids. V dropped 0 bases and J dropped 0 bases, with 7 bases sitting between them. Germline V gene data show CDR1 as SEHNR and CDR2 as FQNEAQ (reference sequence). DNA for the CDR3: TGTGCCAGCAGCTTAGCGACAGTTAGCACAGATACGCAGTATTTT. Translation: CASSLATVSTDTQYF. The entire variable domain, with the rest obtained from reference TRBV7-9 and TRBJ2-3, is as follows: DTGVSQNPRHKITKRGQNVTFRCDPISEHNRLYWYRQTLGQGPEFLTYFQNEAQLEKSRLLSDRFSAERPKGSFSTLEIQRTEQGDSAMYLCASSLATVSTDTQYFGPGTRLTVL.

The rearrangement uses TRBV2 and TRBJ2-7; TRBD2 aligns across 11 bases. The J call may be faulty, since TRBJ2-5 better matches the DNA end. The germline CDR1 and CDR2 sequences are SNHLY and FYNNEI. The CDR3 is 15 amino acids. The CDR3 sequence is CASSLASGRKETQYF. The CDR3 DNA reads TGTGCCAGCAGTTTGGCTAGCGGGAGGAAGGAGACCCAGTACTTC.

This clonotype has ten or more counts. The chain is built from TRBV27 and TRBJ1-2, with D possibly TRBD1 on 6 matching bases. Trimming removed 1 base at V and 6 bases at J, with 12 bases between. This CDR3 comprises 14 residues. CDR1 is MNHEY, CDR2 SMNVEV, per germline (reference sequence). The CDR3 loop reads CASSLLGARDGYTF. Here the CDR3 DNA reads TGTGCCAGCAGTTTATTGGGGGCTCGGGATGGCTACACCTTC.

The V and J genes are TRBV28 and TRBJ2-5; D gene uncertain. The V gene lost 2 bases and the J gene lost 5 bases, with 12 bases spanning the gap. The CDR3 covers 14 residues. Germline-derived CDR1 and CDR2 are MDHEN and SYDVKM. Here the CDR3 reads CASSLGSTGETQYF. The CDR3 bases are TGTGCCAGCAGTTTAGGGTCGACCGGGGAGACCCAGTACTTC.

This clonotype was counted a few times. This chain uses TRBV7-8 with TRBJ2-7; weak D call: TRBD1 (5 bases). The CDR3 runs 15 residues. With 0 bases removed from V and 3 bases from J, the gap between germline ends came to 12 bases. Germline CDR1 and CDR2: SGHVS and FQNEAQ. CDR3 loop: CASSLAGGRDYEQYF. CDR3 DNA sequence: TGTGCCAGCAGCTTAGCAGGTGGCAGGGACTACGAGCAGTACTTC.

The rearrangement links TRBV12-3 or TRBV12-4 to TRBJ2-1, with D uncertain. The CDR3 runs 16 residues. With 3 bases removed from V and 0 bases from J, the gap between germline ends came to 12 bases. Here the CDR3 DNA reads TGTGCCAGCAGTTTTACCGCCCTGAGCTCCTACAATGAGCAGTTCTTC. The encoded protein is CASSFTALSSYNEQFF.

The chain has TRBV7-3 and TRBJ2-1, with D maybe TRBD2 (6 bases). This CDR3 region has 12 residues. Per the germline V gene, CDR1 is SGHTA and CDR2 is FQGTGA. V was pared by 4 bases and J by 11 bases, with 12 bases between. CDR3 bases: TGTGCCAGCAGCTCTTCGGGAGAGAAGCAGTTCTTC. Amino acid sequence: CASSSSGEKQFF.

The chain employs TRBV20-1 and TRBJ2-7, with D uncertain. Trimming pared 5 bases from V and 4 bases from J, leaving 6 bases between. This CDR3 has 10 amino acids. Germline lookup yields CDR1 DFQATT and CDR2 SNEGSKA (reference sequence). The CDR3 region has the DNA TGCAGTGCTCAACTTTACGAGCAGTACTTC. Its translation is CSAQLYEQYF.

A few counts support this clonotype. The chain combines TRBV20-1 with TRBJ2-1; 9 bases map to TRBD2. In germline, CDR1 is DFQATT, CDR2 SNEGSKA (reference sequence). CDR3 length equals 17 residues. With V trimmed by 0 bases and J by 1 base, 7 bases remained unmatched. The chain's CDR3 is CSARERESGRSYNEQFF. The CDR3 DNA follows: TGCAGTGCTAGAGAAAGGGAGAGCGGGAGGTCCTACAATGAGCAGTTCTTC.